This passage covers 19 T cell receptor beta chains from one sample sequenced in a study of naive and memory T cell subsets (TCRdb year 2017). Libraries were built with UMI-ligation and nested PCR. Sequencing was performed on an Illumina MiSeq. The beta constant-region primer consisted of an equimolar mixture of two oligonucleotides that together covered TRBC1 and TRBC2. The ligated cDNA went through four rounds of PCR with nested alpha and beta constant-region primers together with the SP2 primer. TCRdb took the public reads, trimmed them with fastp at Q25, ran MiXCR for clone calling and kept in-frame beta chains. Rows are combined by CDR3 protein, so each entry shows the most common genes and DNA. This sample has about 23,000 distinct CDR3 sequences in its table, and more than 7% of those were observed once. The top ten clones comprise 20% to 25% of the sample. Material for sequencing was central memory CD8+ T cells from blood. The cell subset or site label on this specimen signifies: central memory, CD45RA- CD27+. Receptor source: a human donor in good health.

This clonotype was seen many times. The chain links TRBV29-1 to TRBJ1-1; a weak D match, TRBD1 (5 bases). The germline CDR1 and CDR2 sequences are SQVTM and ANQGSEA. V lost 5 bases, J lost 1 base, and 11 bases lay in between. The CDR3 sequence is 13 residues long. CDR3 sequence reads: CSVSGGWNTEAFF. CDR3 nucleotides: TGCAGCGTTTCTGGGGGATGGAACACTGAAGCTTTCTTT.

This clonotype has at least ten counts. The CDR3 DNA follows: TGTGCCAGCAGCCTGGGGGAAGAGCAGTTCTTC. Residues: CASSLGEEQFF. The chain is built from TRBV13 and TRBJ2-1; D tentatively reads TRBD1 or TRBD2 (5 bases each). Per the germline V gene, CDR1 is PRHDT and CDR2 is FYEKMQ (reference sequence). Trimming pared 5 bases from V and 10 bases from J, leaving 9 bases between. This CDR3 is built from 11 residues. Full variable domain (remainder filled in from reference TRBV13 and TRBJ2-1): AAGVIQSPRHLIKEKRETATLKCYPIPRHDTVYWYQQGPGQDPQFLISFYEKMQSDKGSIPDRFSAQQFSDYHSELNMSSLELGDSALYFCASSLGEEQFFGPGTRLTVL.

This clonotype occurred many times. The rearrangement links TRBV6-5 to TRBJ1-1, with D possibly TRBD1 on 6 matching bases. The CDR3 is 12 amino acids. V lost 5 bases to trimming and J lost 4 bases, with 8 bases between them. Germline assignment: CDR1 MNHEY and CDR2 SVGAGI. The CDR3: CASSRGATEAFF. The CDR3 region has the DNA TGTGCCAGCAGTCGGGGGGCCACTGAAGCTTTCTTT.

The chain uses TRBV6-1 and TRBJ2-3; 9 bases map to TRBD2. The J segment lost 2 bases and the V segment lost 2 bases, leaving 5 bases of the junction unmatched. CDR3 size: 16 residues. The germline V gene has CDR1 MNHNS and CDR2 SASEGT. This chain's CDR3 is CASSEIASGITDTQYF. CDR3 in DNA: TGTGCCAGCAGTGAAATAGCTAGCGGGATCACAGATACGCAGTATTTT.

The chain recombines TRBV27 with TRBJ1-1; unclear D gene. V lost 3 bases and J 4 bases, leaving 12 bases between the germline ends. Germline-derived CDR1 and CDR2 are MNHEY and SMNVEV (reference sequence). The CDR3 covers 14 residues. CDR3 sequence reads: CASSFGPTATEAFF. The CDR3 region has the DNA TGTGCCAGCAGTTTTGGGCCGACTGCCACTGAAGCTTTCTTT.

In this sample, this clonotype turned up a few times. In DNA, the CDR3 is TGTGCCAGCAGCTTAGGAGGACTTCACAATGAGCAGTTCTTC. The encoded protein is CASSLGGLHNEQFF. The chain carries TRBV11-2 and TRBJ2-1; possible D gene TRBD2, 5 bases. Looked up from germline, CDR1 is SGHAT and CDR2 is FQNNGV. With 1 base removed from V and 5 bases from J, the gap between germline ends came to 9 bases. This CDR3 has 14 amino acids.

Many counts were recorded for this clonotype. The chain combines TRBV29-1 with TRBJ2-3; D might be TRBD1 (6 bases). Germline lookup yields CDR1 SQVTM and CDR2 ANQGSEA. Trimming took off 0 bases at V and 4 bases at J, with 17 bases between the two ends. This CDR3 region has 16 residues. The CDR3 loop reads CSVEDQTGRPPDTQYF. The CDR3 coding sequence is TGCAGCGTTGAAGATCAGACAGGCCGGCCCCCAGATACGCAGTATTTT.

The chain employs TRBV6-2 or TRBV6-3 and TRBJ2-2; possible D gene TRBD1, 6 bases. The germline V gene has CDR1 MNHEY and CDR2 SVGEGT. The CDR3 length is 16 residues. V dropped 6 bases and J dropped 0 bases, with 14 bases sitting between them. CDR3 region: CASSLGQPANTGELFF. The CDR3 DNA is TGTGCCAGCAGCTTGGGACAACCCGCGAACACCGGGGAGCTGTTTTTT.

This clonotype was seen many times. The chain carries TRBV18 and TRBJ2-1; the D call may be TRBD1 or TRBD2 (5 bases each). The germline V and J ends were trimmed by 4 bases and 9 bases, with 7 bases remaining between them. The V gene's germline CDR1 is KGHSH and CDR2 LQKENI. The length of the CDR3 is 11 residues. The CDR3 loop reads CASSLGGEQFF. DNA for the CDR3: TGTGCCAGCTCACTTGGGGGTGAGCAGTTCTTC. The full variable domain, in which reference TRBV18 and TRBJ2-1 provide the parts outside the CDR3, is NAGVMQNPRHLVRRRGQEARLRCSPMKGHSHVYWYRQLPEEGLKFMVYLQKENIIDESGMPKERFSAEFPKEGPSILRIQQVVRGDSAAYFCASSLGGEQFFGPGTRLTVL.

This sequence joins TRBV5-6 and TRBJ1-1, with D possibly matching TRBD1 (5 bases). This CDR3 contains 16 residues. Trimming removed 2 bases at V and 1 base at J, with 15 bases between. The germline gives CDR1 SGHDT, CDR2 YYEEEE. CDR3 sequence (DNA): TGTGCCAGCAGCTTTCCAACGGGGGACGGGAACACTGAAGCTTTCTTT. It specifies CASSFPTGDGNTEAFF.

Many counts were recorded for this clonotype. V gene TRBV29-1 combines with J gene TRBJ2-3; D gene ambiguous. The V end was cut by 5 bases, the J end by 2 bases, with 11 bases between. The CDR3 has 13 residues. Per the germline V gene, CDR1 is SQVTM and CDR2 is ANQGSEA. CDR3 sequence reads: CSVTIEDTDTQYF. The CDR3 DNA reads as TGCAGCGTTACCATTGAGGACACAGATACGCAGTATTTT.

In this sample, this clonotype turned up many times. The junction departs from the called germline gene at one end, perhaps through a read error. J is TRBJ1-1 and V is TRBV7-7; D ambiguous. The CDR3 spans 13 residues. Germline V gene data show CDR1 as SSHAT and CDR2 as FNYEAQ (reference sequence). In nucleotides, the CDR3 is TGTGCTAGCAGCTTGAGCAGGACGAGTGAAGCTTTCTTT. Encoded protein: CASSLSRTSEAFF.

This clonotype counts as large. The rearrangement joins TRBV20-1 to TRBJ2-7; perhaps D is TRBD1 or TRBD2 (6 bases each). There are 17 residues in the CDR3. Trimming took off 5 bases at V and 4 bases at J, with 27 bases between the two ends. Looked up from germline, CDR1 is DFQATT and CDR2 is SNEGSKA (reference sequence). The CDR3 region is CSAYGTADGEGVYEQYF. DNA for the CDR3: TGCAGTGCTTACGGGACTGCTGATGGTGAGGGGGTATACGAGCAGTACTTC.

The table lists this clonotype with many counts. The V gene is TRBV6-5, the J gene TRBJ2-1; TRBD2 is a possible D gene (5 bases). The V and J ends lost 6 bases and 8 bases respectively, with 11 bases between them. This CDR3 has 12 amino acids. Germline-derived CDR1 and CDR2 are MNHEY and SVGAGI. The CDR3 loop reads CASSPAGHEQFF. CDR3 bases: TGTGCCAGCAGCCCCGCGGGTCATGAGCAGTTCTTC.

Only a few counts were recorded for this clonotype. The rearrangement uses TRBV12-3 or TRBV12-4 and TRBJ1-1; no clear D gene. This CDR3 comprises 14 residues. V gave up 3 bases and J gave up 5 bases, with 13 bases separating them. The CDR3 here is CASSLVTLGTEAFF. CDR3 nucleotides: TGTGCCAGCAGTTTGGTTACCCTGGGGACTGAAGCTTTCTTT.

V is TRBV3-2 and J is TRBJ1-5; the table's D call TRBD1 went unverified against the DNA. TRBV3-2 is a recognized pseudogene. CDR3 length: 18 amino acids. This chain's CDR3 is CASSQDKGTVNSNQPQHF. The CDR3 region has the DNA TGTGCCAGCAGCCAAGATAAAGGGACAGTGAATAGCAATCAGCCCCAGCATTTT.

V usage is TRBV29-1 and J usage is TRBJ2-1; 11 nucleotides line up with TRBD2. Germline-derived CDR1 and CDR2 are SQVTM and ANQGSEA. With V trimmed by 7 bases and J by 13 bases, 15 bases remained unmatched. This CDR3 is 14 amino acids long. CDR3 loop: CSALLAGVIFEQFF. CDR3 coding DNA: TGCAGCGCCCTACTAGCGGGAGTAATATTTGAACAGTTCTTC.

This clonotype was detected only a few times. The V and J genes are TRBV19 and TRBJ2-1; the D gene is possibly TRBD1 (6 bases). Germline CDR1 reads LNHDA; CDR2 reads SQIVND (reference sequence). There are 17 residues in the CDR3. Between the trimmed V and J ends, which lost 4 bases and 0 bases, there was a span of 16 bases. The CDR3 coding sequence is TGTGCCAGTAGTAACCACCGGGACATAAGCTCCTACAATGAGCAGTTCTTC. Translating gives CASSNHRDISSYNEQFF.

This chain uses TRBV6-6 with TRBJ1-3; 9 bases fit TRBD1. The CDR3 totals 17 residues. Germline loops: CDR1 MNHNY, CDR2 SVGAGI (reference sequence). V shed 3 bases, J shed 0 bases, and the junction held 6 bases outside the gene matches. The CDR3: CASSYPRDRVSGNTIYF. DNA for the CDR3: TGTGCCAGCAGTTATCCCCGGGACAGGGTCTCTGGAAACACCATATATTTT.